This T cell receptor (beta chain) is from a study of CD8 T cells in ankylosing spondylitis. The study, taken as a whole, reports: A TCR beta motif of several highly homologous variants appeared characteristic of ankylosing spondylitis blood. Reportedly, significant enrichment of disease-linked clones occurred in matched ankylosing spondylitis synovial fluid. Earlier authors reported some of these motif variants in reactive arthritis synovial fluid and blood.

Trimming took 4 bases from V and 2 from J, leaving 8 bases between them. This CDR3 is built from 13 residues. From germline, CDR1 is SEHNR and CDR2 FQNEAQ (reference sequence). As to this clonotype: Its target is not known.

Each CDR3 protein gets one entry after TCRdb re-called the 5' RACE reads with MiXCR. The repertoire holds about 270,000 distinct CDR3 sequences, roughly 32% seen once, with about 4% in the top ten. The V gene is TRBV7-9, the J gene TRBJ2-5, with a tentative D call TRBD2 (5 bases). The material sequenced was blood, either unsorted or a sorted T cell fraction (not recorded which). This receptor was taken from a male donor with ankylosing spondylitis or in good health (not recorded which). CDR3 loop: CASSSRDQETQYF. The CDR3 DNA reads as TGTGCCAGCAGCTCCCGGGATCAAGAGACCCAGTACTTC.